Below are 24 T cell receptor beta chains sequenced from a single sample in a study of T-cell memory formation after mild COVID-19. TCRdb ran MiXCR on the 5' RACE reads and lists one entry per CDR3 protein. The table lists around 200,000 distinct CDR3 sequences, approximately 17% of them singletons, with 3% to 4.5% in the top ten. Sequencing used PBMCs or a T cell subset sorted from them (not recorded which). These TCRs come from a man between 18 and 35 years old who had mild COVID-19 (a few samples of this study predate the infection). Cell type and time point are not known.

The chain has TRBV9 and TRBJ1-5; 9 bases match TRBD1. This CDR3 region has 14 residues. Germline V gene sequence: CDR1 SGDLS, CDR2 YYNGEE. Trimming cost V 3 bases and J 6 bases; bases outside gene matches: 4. CDR3 amino acids: CASSAGTGLQPQHF. DNA for the CDR3: TGTGCCAGCAGCGCCGGGACAGGGCTTCAGCCCCAGCATTTT.

This clonotype was recorded at least ten times. The V call is TRBV20-1, the J call TRBJ2-3; tentative D call: TRBD2 (6 bases). The CDR3 is 13 amino acids. V was trimmed by 3 bases and J by 0 bases, leaving 7 bases between them. CDR1 and CDR2 from the germline V gene are DFQATT and SNEGSKA (reference sequence). CDR3 bases: TGCAGTGCTAGGGGGACTAGCACAGATACGCAGTATTTT. It yields the protein CSARGTSTDTQYF.

A word on this clonotype: Mismatch with germline at one junction end may stem from a read error. V is TRBV15 and J is TRBJ2-5; D might be TRBD1 or TRBD2, each matching 5 bases. In germline, CDR1 is LNHNV, CDR2 YYDKDF (reference sequence). The CDR3 loop spans 15 amino acids. The CDR3 spells CATSRDYNPTGPMGF. The CDR3, as DNA: TGTGCCACCAGCAGAGATTACAATCCCACGGGACCCATGGGCTTC.

The J gene is TRBJ1-1, the V gene TRBV24-1; D ambiguous. The CDR3 contains 13 residues. CDR1 and CDR2 from the germline V gene are KGHDR and SFDVKD. The germline V and J ends were trimmed by 2 bases and 4 bases, with 7 bases remaining between them. CDR3 region: CATSDSIFTEAFF. CDR3 sequence (DNA): TGTGCCACCAGTGATTCGATCTTCACTGAAGCTTTCTTT.

The chain employs TRBV2 and TRBJ1-2; D gene ambiguous. The CDR3 has 14 amino acids. The V end was cut by 3 bases, the J end by 5 bases, with 13 bases between. Per germline, CDR1 SNHLY and CDR2 FYNNEI. CDR3 loop: CASSDSLRLYGYTF. CDR3 bases: TGTGCCAGCAGTGACTCCCTTCGCCTATATGGCTACACCTTC.

This clonotype occurred a few times. The gene calls are TRBV4-1 and TRBJ1-1, with 8 bases aligning to TRBD1. The germline V gene has CDR1 MGHRA and CDR2 YSYEKL. The length of the CDR3 is 15 residues. V lost 3 bases, J lost 5 bases, and 8 bases stayed unmatched. CDR3 sequence reads: CASSHARGRLTEAFF. CDR3 DNA sequence: TGCGCCAGCAGCCACGCCAGGGGGCGCTTAACTGAAGCTTTCTTT.

This clonotype appeared a few times. The chain carries TRBV7-9 and TRBJ2-7, with TRBD2 as a possible D gene (6 bases). Trimming cost V 3 bases and J 6 bases, with 12 bases left between them. The CDR3 extends over 13 amino acids. CDR1 and CDR2 (germline): SEHNR, FQNEAQ (reference sequence). The CDR3 DNA reads TGTGCCAGCAGCTTTCGGCCAGCGGGCGAGCAGTACTTC. It translates to CASSFRPAGEQYF.

This clonotype was detected a few times. V usage is TRBV6-5 and J usage is TRBJ2-7; a possible D gene is TRBD1 (6 bases). The germline CDR1 and CDR2 sequences are MNHEY and SVGAGI. Trimming took off 2 bases at V and 5 bases at J, with 13 bases between the two ends. The CDR3 runs to 14 residues. The CDR3 reads CASSYVAGANEQYF. The DNA for the CDR3 is TGTGCCAGCAGTTACGTGGCAGGGGCCAACGAGCAGTACTTC.

A few counts support this clonotype. The chain combines TRBV19 with TRBJ2-3; D is unresolved. Per the germline V gene, CDR1 is LNHDA and CDR2 is SQIVND (reference sequence). The CDR3 is made up of 15 amino acids. V was shortened by 6 bases and J by 2 bases, with 15 bases between the two germline ends. CDR3 residues: CASSMRDRVTDTQYF. CDR3 DNA: TGTGCCAGTAGCATGCGCGATAGAGTCACAGATACGCAGTATTTT.

This clonotype was recorded a few times. The CDR3 nucleotides read TGTGCCAGCAGCCGAGAACAACACAATGAGCAGTTCTTC. This codes for CASSREQHNEQFF. J is TRBJ2-1 and V is TRBV7-2; D not certain. V lost 5 bases to trimming and J lost 5 bases, with 10 bases between them. The CDR3 sequence is 13 residues long. In germline, CDR1 is SGHTA, CDR2 FQGNSA. The full variable domain, completed using reference TRBV7-2 and TRBJ2-1, is GAGVSQSPSNKVTEKGKDVELRCDPISGHTALYWYRQSLGQGLEFLIYFQGNSAPDKSGLPSDRFSAERTGGSVSTLTIQRTQQEDSAVYLCASSREQHNEQFFGPGTRLTVL.

The rearrangement links TRBV27 to TRBJ2-7; D remains unclear. V lost 8 bases and J lost 2, with 4 bases in between. CDR3 length equals 10 residues. Germline V CDR1 and CDR2: MNHEY, SMNVEV (reference sequence). The CDR3 here is CASGPYEQYV. The CDR3 DNA reads as TGTGCCAGCGGCCCCTACGAGCAGTACGTC.

In nucleotides, the CDR3 is TGCAGCGTTGAACTTATAACAGGGAACACTGAAGCTTTCTTT. As protein: CSVELITGNTEAFF. The chain joins TRBV29-1 to TRBJ1-1, with D possibly matching TRBD1 (5 bases). Germline V gene sequence: CDR1 SQVTM, CDR2 ANQGSEA. The CDR3 consists of 14 residues. V lost 2 bases to trimming and J lost 1 base, with 11 bases between them.

This chain uses TRBV20-1 with TRBJ1-3, with 7 bases that match TRBD1. The CDR3 is 13 amino acids. J was trimmed by 4 bases and V by 6 bases; bases with no gene match: 6. Germline-derived CDR1 and CDR2 are DFQATT and SNEGSKA (reference sequence). The CDR3 nucleotides read TGCAGTGCGAGGACAGGTTACGGAAACACCATATATTTT. Residues: CSARTGYGNTIYF.

This clonotype was detected a few times. The rearrangement uses TRBV12-3 or TRBV12-4 and TRBJ2-1; 7 bases align to TRBD2. The CDR3 has 15 residues. The V gene end was trimmed by 3 bases and the J gene end by 4 bases; junction bases not matched to a gene: 6. CDR3 protein: CASSLVSGVYNEQFF. CDR3 nucleotide sequence: TGTGCCAGCAGTTTGGTCAGCGGGGTTTACAATGAGCAGTTCTTC.

This sequence joins TRBV5-1 and TRBJ2-3; 10 bases are a match to TRBD2. Germline CDR1 and CDR2: SGHRS and YFSETQ. After removal of 6 bases from V and 4 bases from J, the junction contained 5 bases not matched to a gene. CDR3 length: 14 residues. The CDR3 protein is CASTRTSGADTQYF. CDR3 coding DNA: TGCGCCAGCACCAGGACTAGCGGCGCAGATACGCAGTATTTT. The full variable domain, rest sourced from reference TRBV5-1 and TRBJ2-3, is KAGVTQTPRYLIKTRGQQVTLSCSPISGHRSVSWYQQTPGQGLQFLFEYFSETQRNKGNFPGRFSGRQFSNSRSEMNVSTLELGDSALYLCASTRTSGADTQYFGPGTRLTVL.

The V gene is TRBV2, the J gene TRBJ2-7; 7 nucleotides match TRBD1. The V gene end was trimmed by 6 bases and the J gene end by 8 bases; junction bases not matched to a gene: 10. The CDR3 runs to 13 residues. CDR1 is SNHLY and CDR2 is FYNNEI in the germline V gene. CDR3 amino acids: CASRRGLIDKQYV. In nucleotides, the CDR3 is TGTGCCAGCAGGAGGGGGCTTATAGACAAGCAGTACGTC.

This clonotype has more than one count but fewer than ten. The rearrangement uses TRBV12-3 or TRBV12-4 and TRBJ2-2; 9 positions agree with TRBD1. CDR3 size: 14 residues. The trim removed 4 bases at V and 4 bases at J, leaving 1 base unmatched. The CDR3, as DNA: TGTGCCAGCAGTTGGGGACAGGGCACCGGGGAGCTGTTTTTT. This gives the protein CASSWGQGTGELFF.

The V and J genes are TRBV2 and TRBJ2-1; D perhaps matches TRBD1 (6 bases). Germline CDR1 is SNHLY and CDR2 is FYNNEI. The ends were cut back, 4 bases at V and 1 base at J, with 11 bases in the middle. The CDR3 consists of 15 residues. The CDR3 loop is CASSVNRASYNEQFF. CDR3 nucleotide sequence: TGTGCCAGCAGTGTCAACAGGGCGTCCTACAATGAGCAGTTCTTC.

The chain carries TRBV5-1 and TRBJ1-1, with 8 bases that match TRBD1. CDR1 is SGHRS, CDR2 YFSETQ, per germline. This CDR3 region has 18 residues. Trimming took 0 bases from V and 0 from J; bases not matched to a gene: 10. The CDR3 DNA reads as TGCGCCAGCAGCTTGGCGGGCAGGGGGCACGGAATGAACACTGAAGCTTTCTTT. Translating it yields CASSLAGRGHGMNTEAFF.

This clonotype was counted a few times. The gene calls are TRBV7-2 and TRBJ1-2; D not certain. Germline CDR1 SGHTA, CDR2 FQGNSA. The CDR3 runs to 14 residues. Trimming took off 5 bases at V and 7 bases at J, with 17 bases between the two ends. CDR3 coding DNA: TGTGCCAGCAGCCCCGGGCGGGTAGAGCGTGGCTACACCTTC. It translates to CASSPGRVERGYTF.

The chain recombines TRBV7-8 with TRBJ2-1; the D gene is possibly TRBD1 (5 bases). Trimming removed 4 bases from V and 3 bases from J, with 16 bases in between. CDR3 length: 16 amino acids. Germline CDR1 SGHVS, CDR2 FQNEAQ. This CDR3 reads CASSSIAQGIYNEQFF. The CDR3 DNA is TGTGCCAGCAGCTCTATTGCCCAGGGAATCTACAATGAGCAGTTCTTC. Complete variable domain (other parts from reference TRBV7-8 and TRBJ2-1): GAGVSQSPRYKVAKRGQDVALRCDPISGHVSLFWYQQALGQGPEFLTYFQNEAQLDKSGLPSDRFFAERPEGSVSTLKIQRTQQEDSAVYLCASSSIAQGIYNEQFFGPGTRLTVL.

The rearrangement joins TRBV20-1 to TRBJ1-5; D is uncertain. This CDR3 region has 15 residues. Germline V gene data show CDR1 as DFQATT and CDR2 as SNEGSKA (reference sequence). With 2 bases removed from V and 2 bases from J, the gap between germline ends came to 13 bases. The CDR3 region has the DNA TGCAGTGCTAGACTCGGAAGGAGTGGCAATCAGCCCCAGCATTTT. Its protein product is CSARLGRSGNQPQHF.

This clonotype has more than one count but fewer than ten. The chain has TRBV5-1 and TRBJ1-1, with 9 nucleotides matching TRBD1. After removal of 4 bases from V and 6 bases from J, the junction contained 7 bases not matched to a gene. CDR1 and CDR2 from the germline V gene are SGHRS and YFSETQ. The CDR3 is made up of 14 amino acids. The CDR3 bases are TGCGCCAGCAGCAGCAGACAGGGGGTGGCTGAAGCTTTCTTT. It encodes CASSSRQGVAEAFF.

J is TRBJ1-5 and V is TRBV4-2; 8 bases are shared with TRBD1. Germline-derived CDR1 and CDR2 are LGHNA and YNFKEQ. The CDR3 has 16 residues. Trimming took 0 bases from V and 5 from J; bases not matched to a gene: 6. As DNA, the CDR3 is TGTGCCAGCAGCCAAGACTACAGGGGGGCGGATCAGCCCCAGCATTTT. It encodes CASSQDYRGADQPQHF.